Reported below is one T cell receptor beta chain. These data come from a study of T cell changes during pregnancy in multiple sclerosis. Data came from immunoSEQ multiplex PCR; TCRdb stores just in-frame clones and leaves some out. The table records 40,000 to 55,000 clones, about 91% of them present only once. From germline, CDR1 is SEHNR and CDR2 FQNEAQ (reference sequence). V dropped 5 bases and J dropped 2 bases, with 13 bases sitting between them. CDR3 size: 16 residues. The chain joins TRBV7-9 to TRBJ1-6; weak D call: TRBD1 (6 bases). The sequencing here drew on CD8+ T cells from peripheral blood mononuclear cells, taken after pregnancy. This receptor was taken from a female donor with multiple sclerosis, enrolled in a pregnancy study. The CDR3 loop reads CASSPTGMTYNSPLHF. Here the CDR3 DNA reads TGTGCCAGCAGCCCTACAGGGATGACCTATAATTCACCCCTCCACTTT.